The TCR beta chain described here comes from a study of regulatory T cells in long-lasting Graves disease. Study-wide results and caveats: Accuracy may have suffered from the small sample size.

Documented time point: newly diagnosed GD, antithyroid drugs for less than 3 months. PBMC-derived RNA was used for the TCR library. Germline trimming cut 3 bases from V and 4 bases from J; bases unmatched to any gene: 4. The CDR3 extends over 15 amino acids. This clonotype was seen only a few times. What it binds is not known. CDR3 regions were amplified by Arm-PCR using iRepertoire HTBI primers to build TCR beta libraries. TCRdb called the multiplex PCR reads again in MiXCR, with one record for every CDR3 protein. The sample includes hundreds of thousands of distinct CDR3 sequences, about 14% seen only once; the top ten take 22%.

The chain joins TRBV12-3 or TRBV12-4 to TRBJ1-3; 9 bases match TRBD1. This clonotype originated in a female donor with Graves disease. The sample here was peripheral blood mononuclear cells (PBMCs), taken at new diagnosis, from a patient treated with antithyroid drugs. The CDR3: CASSFDRGSGNTIYF. The CDR3 bases are TGTGCCAGCAGTTTCGACAGGGGGTCCGGAAACACCATATATTTT.